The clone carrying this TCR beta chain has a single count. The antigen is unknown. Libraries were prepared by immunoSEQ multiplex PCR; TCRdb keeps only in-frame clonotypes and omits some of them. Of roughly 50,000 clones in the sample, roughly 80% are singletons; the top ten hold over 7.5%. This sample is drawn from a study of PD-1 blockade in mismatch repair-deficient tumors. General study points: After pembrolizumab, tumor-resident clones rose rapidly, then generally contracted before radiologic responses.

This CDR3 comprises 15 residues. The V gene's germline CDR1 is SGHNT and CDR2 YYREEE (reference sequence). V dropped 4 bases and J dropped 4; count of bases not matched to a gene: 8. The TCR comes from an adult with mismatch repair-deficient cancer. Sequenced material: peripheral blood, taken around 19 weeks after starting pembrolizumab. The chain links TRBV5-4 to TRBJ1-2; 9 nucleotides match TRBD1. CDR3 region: CASSQYRDRVYGYTF. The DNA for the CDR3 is TGTGCCAGCAGCCAATACCGGGACAGGGTCTATGGCTACACCTTC.